This T cell receptor beta chain was identified during a study of blood T cell repertoires in COVID-19. Study as a whole: PBMCs, B-cell-depleted T cells, or T cells provided the cDNA or gDNA that made up the material.

The V segment lost 5 bases and the J segment 6 bases; nucleotides outside the gene matches: 11. Germline V CDR1 and CDR2: MNHEY, SMNVEV (reference sequence). The CDR3 length is 16 residues. Data came from immunoSEQ multiplex PCR; TCRdb stores just in-frame clones and leaves some out. This sample has about 74,000 clones; about 86% occur once, and the top ten carry approximately 5%. This receptor was taken from an elderly woman with acute or convalescent COVID-19. The material sequenced was peripheral blood. The chain joins TRBV27 to TRBJ2-7; TRBD1 agrees at 12 bases. CDR3 region: CASSTRRDRGRGEQYF. Here the CDR3 DNA reads TGTGCCAGCAGTACCCGCCGGGACAGGGGGCGGGGCGAGCAGTACTTC.